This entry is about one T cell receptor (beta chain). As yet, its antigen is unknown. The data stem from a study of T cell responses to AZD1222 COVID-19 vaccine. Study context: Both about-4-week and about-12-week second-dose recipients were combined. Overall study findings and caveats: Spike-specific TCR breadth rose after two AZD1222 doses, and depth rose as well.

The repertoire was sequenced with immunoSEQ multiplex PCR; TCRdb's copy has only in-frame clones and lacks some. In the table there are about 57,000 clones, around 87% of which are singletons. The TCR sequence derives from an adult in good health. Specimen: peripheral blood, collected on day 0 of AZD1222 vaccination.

The CDR3 here is CASSSPGPLHF. In DNA, the CDR3 is TGTGCCAGCAGCTCGCCGGGACCCCTCCACTTT. The chain couples TRBV7-8 to TRBJ1-6; D remains ambiguous. The germline V gene has CDR1 SGHVS and CDR2 FQNEAQ. The germline V and J ends were trimmed by 4 bases and 12 bases, with 7 bases remaining between them. The CDR3 length is 11 residues.